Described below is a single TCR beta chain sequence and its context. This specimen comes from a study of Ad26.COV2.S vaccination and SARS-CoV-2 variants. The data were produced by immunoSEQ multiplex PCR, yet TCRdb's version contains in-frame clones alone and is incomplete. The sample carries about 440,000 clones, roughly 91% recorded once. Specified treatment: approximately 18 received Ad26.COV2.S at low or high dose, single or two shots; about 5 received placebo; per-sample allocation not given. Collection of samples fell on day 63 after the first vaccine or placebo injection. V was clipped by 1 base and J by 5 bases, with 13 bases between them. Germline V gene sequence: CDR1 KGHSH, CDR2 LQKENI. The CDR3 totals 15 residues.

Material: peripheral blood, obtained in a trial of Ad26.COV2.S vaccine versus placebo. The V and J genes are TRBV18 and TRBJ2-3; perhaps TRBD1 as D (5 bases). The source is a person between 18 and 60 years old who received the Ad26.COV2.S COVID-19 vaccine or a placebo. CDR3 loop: CASSPRTPSGDTQYF. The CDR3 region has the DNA TGTGCCAGCTCACCACGGACACCCTCCGGAGATACGCAGTATTTT.